The rows below give T cell receptor beta chains drawn from one sample of a study of blood T cell repertoires in COVID-19. The data were produced by immunoSEQ multiplex PCR, yet TCRdb's version contains in-frame clones alone and is incomplete. The sample consists of 150,000 to 200,000 clones, over 60% of them appearing once. Sequenced sample: peripheral blood. The origin of the receptors is a woman aged 70-85 years with acute or convalescent COVID-19. The CDR3 runs from the conserved cysteine through the conserved F or W. D genes are given only for firm matches. Size values are once, few and many counts, or a class for expanded clones, and some rows have none.

>TRBJ2-3|-|TRBV5-1|TRBD2
TGCGCCAGCAGCTTCCTCGGGAGGGGGACAGATACGCAGTATTTT
CASSFLGRGTDTQYF
>TRBJ1-3|once|TRBV5-6|-
TGTGCCAGCAGCTTGGAGTACTCAGGGCTTGGAAACACCATATATTTT
CASSLEYSGLGNTIYF
>TRBJ2-7|-|TRBV5-6|-
TGTGCCAGCAGCTTTTTCCAATATAGGGGCGAGCAGTACTTC
CASSFFQYRGEQYF
>TRBJ1-2|-|TRBV5-1|TRBD1
TGCGCCAGCAGCTTGGACGGGACAGACCACTATGGCTACACCTTC
CASSLDGTDHYGYTF
>TRBJ1-1|-|TRBV10-2|TRBD1
TGCGCCAGCAACGAGGGGACAGGGGCTAAAGCTTTCTTT
CASNEGTGAKAFF
>TRBJ2-7|-|TRBV20-1|TRBD2
TGCAGTGCTAGTCCCCCTAGCGGGCTACCCTCCGCCTACGAGCAGTACTTC
CSASPPSGLPSAYEQYF
>TRBJ2-7|-|TRBV25-1|TRBD1
TGTGCCAGCAGTGATAATTGGGACAGCTACGAGCAGTACTTC
CASSDNWDSYEQYF
>TRBJ1-6|-|TRBV9|TRBD1
TGTGCCAGCAGCGTAGGACAGGGCGATTCACCCCTCCACTTT
CASSVGQGDSPLHF
>TRBJ2-1|-|TRBV19|-
TGTGCCAGTCGCGAACTAGCTGATAATGAGCAGTTCTTC
CASRELADNEQFF
>TRBJ2-7|-|TRBV5-4|-
TGTGCCAGCAGCTTGGGCACCGGGGAGGAGCAGTACTTC
CASSLGTGEEQYF
>TRBJ2-1|-|TRBV3-1/TRBV3-2|TRBD2
TGTGCCAGCAGCCCCCTGCGGGAGCCATTCAGAGATCCCGACAATGAGCAGTTCTTC
CASSPLREPFRDPDNEQFF
>TRBJ1-2|-|TRBV24-1|TRBD1
TGTGCCACCAGCGGGGGACAGGGGGGTTACACCTTC
CATSGGQGGYTF